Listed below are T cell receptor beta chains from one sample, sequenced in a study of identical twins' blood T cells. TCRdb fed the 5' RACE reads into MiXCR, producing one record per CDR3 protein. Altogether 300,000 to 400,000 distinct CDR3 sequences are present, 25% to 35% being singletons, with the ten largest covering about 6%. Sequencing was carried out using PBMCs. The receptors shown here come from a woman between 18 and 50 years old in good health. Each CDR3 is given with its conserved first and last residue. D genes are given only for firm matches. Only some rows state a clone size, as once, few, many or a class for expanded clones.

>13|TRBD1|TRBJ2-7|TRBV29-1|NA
CSVRRGQGREQYF
TGCAGCGTGAGGCGAGGACAGGGAAGAGAGCAGTACTTC
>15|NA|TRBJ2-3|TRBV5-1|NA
CASSLSGFVTDTQYF
TGCGCCAGCAGCTTGTCCGGATTTGTCACAGATACGCAGTATTTT
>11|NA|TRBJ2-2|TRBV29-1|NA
CSIRVTGELFF
TGCAGCATCAGGGTGACCGGGGAGCTGTTTTTT
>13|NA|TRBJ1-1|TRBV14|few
CTSSPQVRTEAFF
TGTACCAGCAGCCCGCAAGTAAGGACTGAAGCTTTCTTT
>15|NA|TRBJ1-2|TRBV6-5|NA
CASSANREPNYGYTF
TGTGCCAGCAGTGCCAACCGGGAACCTAACTATGGCTACACCTTC
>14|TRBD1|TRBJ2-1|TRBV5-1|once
CASSTGDRGNEQFF
TGCGCCAGCAGCACCGGGGACAGGGGAAATGAGCAGTTCTTC
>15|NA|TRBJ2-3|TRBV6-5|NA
CASTRGTPSTDTQYF
TGTGCCAGCACCAGAGGAACGCCTAGCACAGATACGCAGTATTTT
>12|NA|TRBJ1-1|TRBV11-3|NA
CASSLAGKGAFF
TGTGCCAGCAGCTTAGCGGGGAAGGGAGCTTTCTTT
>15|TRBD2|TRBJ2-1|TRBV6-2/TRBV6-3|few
CASSTGTRIINEQFF
TGTGCCAGCAGCACCGGGACTAGAATCATTAATGAGCAGTTCTTC
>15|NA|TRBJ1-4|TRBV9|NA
CASSPGVPGGEKLFF
TGTGCCAGCAGCCCAGGGGTCCCGGGGGGTGAAAAACTGTTTTTT
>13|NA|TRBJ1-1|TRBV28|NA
CASTQRTGFEAFF
TGTGCCAGCACCCAACGAACAGGATTCGAAGCTTTCTTT
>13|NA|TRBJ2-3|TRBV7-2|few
CASSIVTGDTQYF
TGTGCCAGCAGTATTGTCACGGGGGATACGCAGTATTTT
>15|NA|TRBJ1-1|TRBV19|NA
CASRDFRVLNTEAFF
TGTGCCAGTCGGGACTTTCGGGTATTGAACACTGAAGCTTTCTTT
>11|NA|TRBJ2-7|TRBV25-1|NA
CASRAFYEQYF
TGTGCCAGCAGGGCCTTCTACGAGCAGTACTTC
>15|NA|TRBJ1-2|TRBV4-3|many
CASSLSAGKEVGYTF
TGCGCCAGCAGCCTCTCGGCAGGGAAAGAGGTTGGCTACACCTTC
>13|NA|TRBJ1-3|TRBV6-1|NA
CASSETRGNTIYF
TGTGCCAGCAGTGAAACAAGGGGAAACACCATATATTTT